This is a list of T cell receptor beta chains from one sample in a study of blood T cell repertoires in COVID-19. Profiling relied on immunoSEQ multiplex PCR, and the TCRdb table lists in-frame clones only, not all of them. The table records over 100,000 clones, roughly 80% of them present only once. The sequenced material came from peripheral blood. The receptors come from a woman aged 60 to 75 with acute or convalescent COVID-19. Both conserved end residues are part of each CDR3. The order of the fields is D gene, V gene, clone size, J gene, CDR3 protein, CDR3 DNA. The D gene is left open where the match is weak. For some rows the clone size is stated as once, few or many, or as a class when expanded; others skip it.

D gene: TRBD1; V gene: TRBV5-6; clone size: .; J gene: TRBJ1-2; CDR3 protein: CASSFRRTGTYGYTF; CDR3 DNA: TGTGCCAGCAGCTTCCGCCGGACAGGGACCTATGGCTACACCTTC
D gene: .; V gene: TRBV3-1/TRBV3-2; clone size: .; J gene: TRBJ1-5; CDR3 protein: CASSKGVRQPQHF; CDR3 DNA: TGTGCCAGCAGCAAGGGGGTGAGGCAGCCCCAGCATTTT
D gene: TRBD2; V gene: TRBV6-1; clone size: .; J gene: TRBJ2-5; CDR3 protein: CASSDFVAGGQETQYF; CDR3 DNA: TGTGCCAGCAGTGATTTCGTAGCGGGGGGTCAAGAGACCCAGTACTTC
D gene: TRBD2; V gene: TRBV7-3; clone size: .; J gene: TRBJ2-3; CDR3 protein: CASSLTPLAGGTDTQYF; CDR3 DNA: TGTGCCAGCAGCTTAACCCCCCTCGCGGGGGGGACAGATACGCAGTATTTT
D gene: TRBD1; V gene: TRBV10-3; clone size: .; J gene: TRBJ1-1; CDR3 protein: CAIMGQGPNTEAFF; CDR3 DNA: TGTGCCATCATGGGACAGGGCCCGAACACTGAAGCTTTCTTT
D gene: .; V gene: TRBV4-2; clone size: .; J gene: TRBJ1-5; CDR3 protein: CASSQDLHNVATTKQPQHF; CDR3 DNA: TGTGCCAGCAGCCAAGACCTCCATAATGTCGCAACAACCAAACAGCCCCAGCATTTT
D gene: TRBD2; V gene: TRBV4-1; clone size: once; J gene: TRBJ2-1; CDR3 protein: CASSQEGASGGNEQFF; CDR3 DNA: TGCGCCAGCAGCCAAGAGGGGGCTAGCGGGGGAAATGAGCAGTTCTTC
D gene: .; V gene: TRBV2; clone size: .; J gene: TRBJ2-7; CDR3 protein: CASRRLTYEQYF; CDR3 DNA: TGTGCCAGCAGGCGATTAACCTACGAGCAGTACTTC
D gene: .; V gene: TRBV28; clone size: .; J gene: TRBJ2-7; CDR3 protein: CASSPRGETSLEQYF; CDR3 DNA: TGTGCCAGCAGTCCCCGTGGGGAGACCTCCCTCGAGCAGTACTTC
D gene: .; V gene: TRBV6-2/TRBV6-3; clone size: .; J gene: TRBJ2-5; CDR3 protein: CASSFGGGSETQYF; CDR3 DNA: TGTGCCAGCAGTTTTGGAGGGGGCTCAGAGACCCAGTACTTC
D gene: .; V gene: TRBV3-1/TRBV3-2; clone size: .; J gene: TRBJ1-5; CDR3 protein: CASSQDLAGNQPQHF; CDR3 DNA: TGTGCCAGCAGCCAAGATCTGGCGGGCAATCAGCCCCAGCATTTT
D gene: TRBD1; V gene: TRBV19; clone size: .; J gene: TRBJ1-2; CDR3 protein: CASSIGQGRPAGYGYTF; CDR3 DNA: TGTGCCAGTAGTATTGGACAGGGTAGACCGGCCGGGTATGGCTACACCTTC
D gene: TRBD1; V gene: TRBV7-6; clone size: .; J gene: TRBJ1-4; CDR3 protein: CASSLQGQGSGEKLFF; CDR3 DNA: TGTGCCAGCAGCTTGCAGGGACAGGGCTCGGGTGAAAAACTGTTTTTT
D gene: .; V gene: TRBV5-1; clone size: .; J gene: TRBJ1-1; CDR3 protein: CASSSSNTEAFF; CDR3 DNA: TGCGCCAGCAGCTCCTCCAACACTGAAGCTTTCTTT
D gene: .; V gene: TRBV6-5; clone size: .; J gene: TRBJ1-2; CDR3 protein: CASSPGGNYGYTF; CDR3 DNA: TGTGCCAGCAGTCCCGGCGGGAACTATGGCTACACCTTC
D gene: .; V gene: TRBV5-1; clone size: .; J gene: TRBJ1-1; CDR3 protein: CASVSGNRSTEAFF; CDR3 DNA: TGCGCCAGCGTCTCAGGGAATAGAAGCACTGAAGCTTTCTTT
D gene: TRBD1; V gene: TRBV11-2; clone size: .; J gene: TRBJ1-2; CDR3 protein: CASSSSTDRNYGYTF; CDR3 DNA: TGTGCCAGCAGCTCGTCAACGGACAGGAACTATGGCTACACCTTC
D gene: .; V gene: TRBV18; clone size: once; J gene: TRBJ1-1; CDR3 protein: CASSPLEQGNTEAFF; CDR3 DNA: TGTGCCAGCTCACCTTTGGAACAGGGGAACACTGAAGCTTTCTTT
D gene: .; V gene: TRBV28; clone size: .; J gene: TRBJ2-7; CDR3 protein: CASSQGTHYEQYF; CDR3 DNA: TGTGCCAGCAGTCAGGGAACCCACTACGAGCAGTACTTC
D gene: TRBD1; V gene: TRBV30; clone size: .; J gene: TRBJ1-2; CDR3 protein: CAWRWGRGDYGYTF; CDR3 DNA: TGTGCCTGGAGATGGGGCAGGGGGGACTATGGCTACACCTTC
D gene: .; V gene: TRBV20-1; clone size: few; J gene: TRBJ1-6; CDR3 protein: CSASRDSPLHF; CDR3 DNA: TGCAGTGCTAGCAGGGATTCACCCCTCCACTTT
D gene: .; V gene: TRBV9; clone size: .; J gene: TRBJ1-4; CDR3 protein: CASSVSPGHSNEKLFF; CDR3 DNA: TGTGCCAGCAGCGTCTCTCCGGGACACTCGAATGAAAAACTGTTTTTT
D gene: .; V gene: TRBV5-1; clone size: .; J gene: TRBJ2-5; CDR3 protein: CASSLVGTETQYF; CDR3 DNA: TGCGCCAGCAGCTTGGTCGGTACGGAGACCCAGTACTTC
D gene: TRBD1; V gene: TRBV7-8; clone size: .; J gene: TRBJ1-6; CDR3 protein: CASSASGTGNNSPLHF; CDR3 DNA: TGTGCCAGCAGCGCGTCCGGGACAGGCAATAATTCACCCCTCCACTTT
D gene: .; V gene: TRBV2; clone size: few; J gene: TRBJ1-4; CDR3 protein: CASSREGQSEKLFF; CDR3 DNA: TGTGCCAGCAGTAGGGAGGGTCAGAGTGAAAAACTGTTTTTT
D gene: .; V gene: TRBV12-3/TRBV12-4; clone size: .; J gene: TRBJ1-2; CDR3 protein: CASTPLLAGGYTF; CDR3 DNA: TGTGCCAGCACTCCTCTACTAGCCGGTGGCTACACCTTC
D gene: TRBD2; V gene: TRBV18; clone size: once; J gene: TRBJ2-1; CDR3 protein: CASSPASGGKNEQFF; CDR3 DNA: TGTGCCAGCTCTCCCGCTAGCGGGGGGAAGAATGAGCAGTTCTTC
D gene: TRBD1; V gene: TRBV19; clone size: .; J gene: TRBJ1-3; CDR3 protein: CASSIDRDSRNTIYF; CDR3 DNA: TGTGCCAGTAGTATAGATAGGGACAGCCGAAACACCATATATTTT
D gene: .; V gene: TRBV10-3; clone size: .; J gene: TRBJ2-2; CDR3 protein: CAITWERDGELFF; CDR3 DNA: TGTGCTATAACTTGGGAGCGAGACGGGGAGCTGTTTTTT
D gene: TRBD1; V gene: TRBV4-1; clone size: once; J gene: TRBJ1-2; CDR3 protein: CASSQDQMAGGSYGYTF; CDR3 DNA: TGCGCCAGCAGCCAAGATCAAATGGCAGGGGGCAGCTATGGCTACACCTTC
D gene: .; V gene: TRBV10-1; clone size: .; J gene: TRBJ1-1; CDR3 protein: CASSESPGMNTEAFF; CDR3 DNA: TGCGCCAGCAGTGAGTCGCCAGGGATGAACACTGAAGCTTTCTTT